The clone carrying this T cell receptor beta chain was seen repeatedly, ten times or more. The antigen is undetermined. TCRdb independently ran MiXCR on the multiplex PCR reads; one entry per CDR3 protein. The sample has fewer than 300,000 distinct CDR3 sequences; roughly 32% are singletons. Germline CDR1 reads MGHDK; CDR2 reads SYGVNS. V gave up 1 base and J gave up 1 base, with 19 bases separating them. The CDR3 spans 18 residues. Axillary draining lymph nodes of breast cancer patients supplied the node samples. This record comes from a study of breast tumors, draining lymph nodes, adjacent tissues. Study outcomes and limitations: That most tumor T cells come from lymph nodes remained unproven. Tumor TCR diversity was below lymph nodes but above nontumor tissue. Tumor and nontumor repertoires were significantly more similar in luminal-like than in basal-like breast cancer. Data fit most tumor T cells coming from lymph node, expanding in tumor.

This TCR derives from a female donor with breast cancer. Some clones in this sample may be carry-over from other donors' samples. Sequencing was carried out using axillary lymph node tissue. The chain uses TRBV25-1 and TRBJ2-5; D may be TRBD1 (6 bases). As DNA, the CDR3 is TGTGCCAGCAGTGAATCTCTCGGTTGGACAGAAGCCCAAGAGACCCAGTACTTC. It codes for CASSESLGWTEAQETQYF.